This T cell receptor beta chain comes out of a study of blood T cell repertoires in COVID-19. Study-level information: Sources were T cells, B-cell-depleted T cells, or PBMCs; the material itself was cDNA or gDNA.

Germline values: CDR1 SGHNT, CDR2 YYREEE (reference sequence). The CDR3 sequence is 14 residues long. V lost 4 bases, J lost 5 bases, and 14 bases lay in between. In the authors' methods: Amplification with reference gene primers provided the estimates of nucleated cell counts. Clones were read by immunoSEQ multiplex PCR, and TCRdb kept only the in-frame ones, dropping some. That table gives V, J and clone size, and the DNA gave D and trimming. The table records roughly 87,000 clones, nearly 90% of them present only once. The sample was peripheral blood. The chain joins TRBV5-4 to TRBJ2-3; D may be TRBD1 (8 bases). The receptor was derived from an elderly woman with active COVID-19. In DNA form, the CDR3 reads TGTGCCAGCAGCGAACAGGGGGGGGGAGATACGCAGTATTTT. Translation gives CASSEQGGGDTQYF.